This is a list of T cell receptor beta chains from one sample in a study of Ad26.COV2.S vaccination and SARS-CoV-2 variants. This table comes from immunoSEQ multiplex PCR, and its TCRdb copy is limited to in-frame clones, with some not included. The data contain around 400,000 clones, 70% to 90% of them singletons. The sample consisted of peripheral blood, taken in a trial of Ad26.COV2.S vaccine versus placebo. Receptors originate from a person aged 18 to 59 who received the Ad26.COV2.S COVID-19 vaccine or a placebo. Both conserved end residues are part of each CDR3. The order of the fields is clone size, J gene, D gene, V gene, CDR3 DNA, CDR3 protein. D genes are given only for firm matches. Clone size appears in some rows only: once, few, many, or a class for an expanded clone.

>-|TRBJ1-6|TRBD1|TRBV10-3
TGTGCCATCAAAACCGGGACAGATAATTCACCCCTCCACTTT
CAIKTGTDNSPLHF
>-|TRBJ1-2|-|TRBV11-2
TGTGCCAGCAGCTGGAGGGAAGGATATGGCTACACCTTC
CASSWREGYGYTF
>-|TRBJ1-3|-|TRBV7-7
TGTGCTAGCAGCTTAGCTTACGGCGGAGGAAACACCATATATTTT
CASSLAYGGGNTIYF
>-|TRBJ1-2|-|TRBV5-1
TGCGCCAGCAGCTTGGATTCCGGGCCATATGGCTACACCTTC
CASSLDSGPYGYTF
>-|TRBJ1-5|-|TRBV28
TGTGCCAGCAGAATGGGAATCAATCAGCCCCAGCATTTT
CASRMGINQPQHF
>-|TRBJ1-6|-|TRBV10-2
TGCGCCAGCAACGAGAGGGGGAAGAATTCACCCCTCCACTTT
CASNERGKNSPLHF
>-|TRBJ2-6|-|TRBV6-1
TGTGCCAGCAGTGACAGCAGCTCTGGGGCCAACGTCCTGACTTTC
CASSDSSSGANVLTF
>-|TRBJ2-1|TRBD2|TRBV9
TGTGCCAGCAGCGAGATAGCGGGAGGGAGCTCCTACAATGAGCAGTTCTTC
CASSEIAGGSSYNEQFF
>-|TRBJ1-6|-|TRBV19
TGTGCCAGTAGTATAGATCGTGGGGCGTTACCCCTCCACTTT
CASSIDRGALPLHF
>-|TRBJ2-3|-|TRBV7-8
TGTGCCAGCAGCTTAGTAGCGGAACCTGGGGATACGCAGTATTTT
CASSLVAEPGDTQYF
>-|TRBJ2-7|TRBD2|TRBV11-3
TGTGCCAGCAGCTTAATTTCGGGACTAGCGGGGTACGAGCAGTACTTC
CASSLISGLAGYEQYF
>-|TRBJ2-3|TRBD1|TRBV9
TGTGCCAGCAGCGTAGTAGGACAGGCTAGCACAGATACGCAGTATTTT
CASSVVGQASTDTQYF
>-|TRBJ2-2|TRBD1|TRBV5-1
TGCGCCAGCAGCTTGATACAGGGGGCAGGCGGGGAGCTGTTTTTT
CASSLIQGAGGELFF
>few|TRBJ2-7|-|TRBV4-3
TGCGCCAGCAGCCAAGCAGGGGAAAGGACCGCCGAGCAGTACTTC
CASSQAGERTAEQYF
>-|TRBJ2-7|-|TRBV5-4
TGTGCCAGCAGCTTGTCTTCCTACGAGCAGTACTTC
CASSLSSYEQYF
>-|TRBJ2-7|-|TRBV14
TGTGCCAGCAGCCAAGAAAGGGGATCCAACTACGAGCAGTACTTC
CASSQERGSNYEQYF
>-|TRBJ1-1|-|TRBV3-1/TRBV3-2
TGTGCCAGCAGCCAAAATAGCGAAAAGACTGAAGCTTTCTTT
CASSQNSEKTEAFF
>-|TRBJ2-3|-|TRBV9
TGTGCCAGCAGCGTATCTGCGGGCGGCACAGATACGCAGTATTTT
CASSVSAGGTDTQYF
>-|TRBJ1-3|TRBD1|TRBV4-2
TGTGCCAGCAGCCAGGCAAGGGACAGAGCCTCTGGAAACACCATATATTTT
CASSQARDRASGNTIYF
>-|TRBJ2-7|TRBD1|TRBV19
TGTGCCAGTAGTATTTCCAGGGGGCACGAGCAGTACTTC
CASSISRGHEQYF
>-|TRBJ1-1|-|TRBV4-1
TGCGCCAGCAGCAAGGGTTGGGGGACGGAGCCTGAAGCTTTCTTT
CASSKGWGTEPEAFF
>-|TRBJ2-5|TRBD2|TRBV7-3
TGTGCCAGCAGCCCCCGGACTAGCGGGGACCAAGAGACCCAGTACTTC
CASSPRTSGDQETQYF
>-|TRBJ2-1|-|TRBV19
TGTGCCAGTCGAGCCGGGACTTCCTACAATGAGCAGTTCTTC
CASRAGTSYNEQFF
>once|TRBJ2-2|-|TRBV3-1/TRBV3-2
TGTGCCAGCAGCCAAGAATCGTGGAGGTCCGGGGAGCTGTTTTTT
CASSQESWRSGELFF
>-|TRBJ2-3|-|TRBV7-9
TGTGCCAGCAGTCGGACAGCAAGTGTAGGAGATACGCAGTATTTT
CASSRTASVGDTQYF
>-|TRBJ2-3|TRBD2|TRBV7-2
TGTGCCAGCACCCCGGGACTAGCGGGATTTAGAGATACGCAGTATTTT
CASTPGLAGFRDTQYF
>-|TRBJ2-1|TRBD2|TRBV30
TGTGCCTGGAGTGTACATGGGCTAGGGCGCGGGAGAGGGGAGCAGTTCTTC
CAWSVHGLGRGRGEQFF
>-|TRBJ1-2|TRBD1|TRBV10-3
TGTGCCACCGGACAGGCGGATGGCTACACCTTC
CATGQADGYTF
>-|TRBJ2-1|-|TRBV15
TGTGCCACCAGCAGAGATTCGCCGAGAATTGGGTTCTACAATGAGCAGTTCTTC
CATSRDSPRIGFYNEQFF